These T cell receptor beta chains were read from a single sample in a study of blood T cells in healthy people across ages. Via MiXCR, TCRdb re-called the 5' RACE reads, giving one row per CDR3 protein. The repertoire includes approximately 940,000 distinct CDR3 sequences, 40% to 60% of them detected once, and 10% to 15% sits in the top ten. The sequenced material came from blood. These receptors all come from a man aged 30-40 years in good health. Both conserved end residues are part of each CDR3. D genes are given only for firm matches. Size is stated for part of the rows, as once, few or many counts, or as a class when the clone is expanded.

D,V,size,J,CDR3,DNA
TRBD1,TRBV18,NA,TRBJ2-7,CASSKGQGSDEQYF,TGTGCCAGCTCGAAAGGACAGGGAAGCGACGAGCAGTACTTC
TRBD2,TRBV9,once,TRBJ2-7,CASSVNSGYEQYF,TGTGCCAGCAGCGTAAATAGCGGGTACGAGCAGTACTTC
TRBD1,TRBV7-2,NA,TRBJ2-3,CASSQWDRPLLTDTQYF,TGTGCCAGCAGCCAATGGGACAGGCCTCTTCTAACAGATACGCAGTATTTT
NA,TRBV4-1,NA,TRBJ2-5,CASSQASDWEETQYF,TGCGCCAGCAGCCAAGCTTCGGACTGGGAAGAGACCCAGTACTTC
NA,TRBV2,NA,TRBJ1-1,CASTMRSGVLVDTEAFF,TGTGCCAGCACGATGCGTTCAGGTGTTTTAGTGGACACTGAAGCTTTCTTT
TRBD1,TRBV28,many,TRBJ2-1,CASRGTGSGSYNEQFF,TGTGCCAGCAGGGGGACAGGGTCAGGGAGCTACAATGAGCAGTTCTTC
NA,TRBV4-1,NA,TRBJ1-4,CASSQAPSGANEKLFF,TGCGCCAGCAGCCAGGCCCCGTCCGGGGCTAATGAAAAACTGTTTTTT
TRBD1,TRBV27,few,TRBJ2-1,CASSLPGTGGEQFF,TGTGCCAGCAGTTTACCTGGGACAGGCGGTGAGCAGTTCTTC
TRBD1,TRBV30,NA,TRBJ1-2,CAWKILQGKGYTF,TGTGCCTGGAAGATACTACAGGGGAAAGGCTACACCTTC
NA,TRBV4-2,once,TRBJ2-7,CASSPAGQSYEQYF,TGTGCCAGCAGCCCTGCGGGACAGAGCTACGAGCAGTACTTC
TRBD2,TRBV25-1,NA,TRBJ2-7,CATAGGEQYF,TGTGCCACCGCGGGGGGCGAGCAGTACTTC
TRBD2,TRBV2,NA,TRBJ2-7,CASSVSGGALEQYF,TGTGCCAGCAGTGTTAGCGGGGGGGCCCTCGAGCAGTACTTC
TRBD1,TRBV12-3/TRBV12-4,NA,TRBJ1-5,CASRPSGTGNQPQHF,TGTGCCAGCAGACCATCCGGGACAGGGAATCAGCCCCAGCATTTT
NA,TRBV5-6,NA,TRBJ2-7,CANRRVSNEQYF,TGTGCCAACAGGCGAGTAAGTAATGAGCAGTACTTC
NA,TRBV6-4,NA,TRBJ2-5,CASKPGQETQYF,TGTGCCAGCAAGCCGGGGCAAGAGACCCAGTACTTC
TRBD2,TRBV6-2/TRBV6-3,few,TRBJ2-5,CASSPRTSGGWWNAHQETQYF,TGTGCCAGCAGTCCACGGACTAGCGGGGGATGGTGGAACGCCCATCAAGAGACCCAGTACTTC
NA,TRBV4-1,few,TRBJ2-5,CASSQEQQEGQTQYF,TGCGCCAGCAGCCAAGAACAACAGGAAGGACAGACCCAGTACTTC
NA,TRBV12-5,few,TRBJ1-2,CASGLGTIRYTF,TGTGCTAGTGGTTTGGGGACAATCCGCTACACCTTC
NA,TRBV6-6,few,TRBJ2-5,CASTTSQVETQYF,TGTGCCAGCACTACTAGCCAGGTGGAGACCCAGTACTTC
NA,TRBV7-2,NA,TRBJ1-1,CASSDRPLGAEAFF,TGTGCCAGCAGCGACCGACCTTTGGGGGCCGAAGCTTTCTTT
TRBD1,TRBV7-2,few,TRBJ1-5,CASSLGQGGGISNQPQHF,TGTGCCAGCAGCTTAGGACAGGGGGGGGGAATTAGCAATCAGCCCCAGCATTTT
TRBD2,TRBV25-1,few,TRBJ2-5,CASSATSGGAGEQYF,TGTGCCAGCAGTGCGACTAGCGGGGGGGCTGGTGAGCAGTACTTC
TRBD1,TRBV11-3,NA,TRBJ1-1,CASSGTGVRTEAFF,TGTGCCAGCAGCGGGACAGGGGTTCGGACTGAAGCTTTCTTT
NA,TRBV29-1,NA,TRBJ1-1,CSVAGVMNTEAFF,TGCAGCGTCGCAGGCGTAATGAACACTGAAGCTTTCTTT
NA,TRBV7-9,NA,TRBJ1-5,CASSLGGGVNQPQHF,TGTGCCAGCAGCTTAGGGGGAGGGGTCAATCAGCCCCAGCATTTT
NA,TRBV6-1,NA,TRBJ2-6,CASSGARSSGANVLTF,TGTGCCAGCAGTGGCGCCCGGAGCTCTGGGGCCAACGTCCTGACTTTC
TRBD1,TRBV6-6,NA,TRBJ1-1,CASSASGQEAFF,TGTGCCAGCAGTGCATCGGGACAGGAAGCTTTCTTT
NA,TRBV24-1,NA,TRBJ2-3,CATSDHGEVTDTQYF,TGTGCCACCAGTGATCATGGGGAAGTCACAGATACGCAGTATTTT
TRBD2,TRBV9,NA,TRBJ2-5,CASSSRRGGPIGETQYF,TGTGCCAGCAGCTCTAGACGGGGAGGGCCGATTGGAGAGACCCAGTACTTC
NA,TRBV2,NA,TRBJ2-7,CASLGVSGYEQYF,TGTGCCTCCCTCGGGGTAAGCGGCTACGAGCAGTACTTC
NA,TRBV2,NA,TRBJ2-7,CASSDRADLRNEQYF,TGTGCCAGCAGTGATCGGGCGGACCTTCGCAACGAGCAGTACTTC
TRBD1,TRBV5-1,NA,TRBJ2-3,CASSSIAGTGPTDTQYF,TGCGCCAGCAGCTCGATTGCCGGGACAGGGCCTACAGATACGCAGTATTTT
NA,TRBV7-2,NA,TRBJ1-2,CASSLREGAAGGYGYTF,TGTGCCAGCAGCTTACGAGAAGGGGCCGCCGGCGGATATGGCTACACCTTC
TRBD1,TRBV6-1,NA,TRBJ2-7,CASRESRGTGSEQYF,TGTGCCTCCCGAGAGAGCCGTGGGACAGGTAGCGAGCAGTACTTC
NA,TRBV20-1,few,TRBJ2-1,CSASLPPSRNEQFF,TGCAGTGCTAGTCTCCCCCCTTCGAGGAATGAGCAGTTCTTC